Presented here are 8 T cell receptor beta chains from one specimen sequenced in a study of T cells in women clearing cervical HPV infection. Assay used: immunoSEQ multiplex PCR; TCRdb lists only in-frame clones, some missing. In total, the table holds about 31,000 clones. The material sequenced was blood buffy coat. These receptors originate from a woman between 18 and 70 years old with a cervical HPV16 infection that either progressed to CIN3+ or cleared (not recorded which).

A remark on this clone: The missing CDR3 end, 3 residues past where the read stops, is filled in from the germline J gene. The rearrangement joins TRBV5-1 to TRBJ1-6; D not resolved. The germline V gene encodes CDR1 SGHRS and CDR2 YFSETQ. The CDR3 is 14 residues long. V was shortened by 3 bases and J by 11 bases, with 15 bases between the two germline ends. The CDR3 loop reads CASSSGGESPPLHF. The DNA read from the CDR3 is TGCGCCAGCAGCTCCGGCGGGGAAAGTCCACCC.

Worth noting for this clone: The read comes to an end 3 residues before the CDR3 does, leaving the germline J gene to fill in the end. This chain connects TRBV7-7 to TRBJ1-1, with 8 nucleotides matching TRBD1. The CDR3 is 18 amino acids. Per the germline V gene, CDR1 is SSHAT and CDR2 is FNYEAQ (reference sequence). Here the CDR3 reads CASNPRGQERLAKNIAFF. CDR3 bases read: TGTGCCAGCAACCCCAGGGGGCAGGAAAGGTTAGCCAAAAACATT.

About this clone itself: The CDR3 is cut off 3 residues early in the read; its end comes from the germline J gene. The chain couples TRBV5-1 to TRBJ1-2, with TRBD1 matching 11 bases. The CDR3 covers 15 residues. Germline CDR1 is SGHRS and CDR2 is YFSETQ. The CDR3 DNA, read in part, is TGCGCCAGCAGCTTGGAAGGACAGGGGGCGCCCGGC. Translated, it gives CASSLEGQGAPG. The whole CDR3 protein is CASSLEGQGAPGYTF.

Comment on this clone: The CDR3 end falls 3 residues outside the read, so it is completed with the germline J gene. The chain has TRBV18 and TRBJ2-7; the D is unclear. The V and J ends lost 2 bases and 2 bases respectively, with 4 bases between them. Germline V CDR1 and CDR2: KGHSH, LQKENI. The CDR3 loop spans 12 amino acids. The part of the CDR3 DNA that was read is TGTGCCAGCTCACCATCTACCTACGAG. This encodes CASSPSTYE. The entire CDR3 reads CASSPSTYEQYF.

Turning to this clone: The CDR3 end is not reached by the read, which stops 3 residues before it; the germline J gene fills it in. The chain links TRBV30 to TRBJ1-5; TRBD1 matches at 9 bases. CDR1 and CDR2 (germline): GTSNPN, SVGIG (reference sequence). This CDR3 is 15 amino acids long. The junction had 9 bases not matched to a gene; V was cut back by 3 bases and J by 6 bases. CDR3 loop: CAWRNRDRESQPQHF. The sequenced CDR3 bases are TGTGCCTGGAGGAACCGGGACAGGGAAAGTCAGCCC.

CDR3 sequence reads: CSARVTPLASGANVLTF. The CDR3 DNA, read in part, is TGCAGTGCTAGAGTAACACCCCTCGCCTCTGGGGCCAACGTC. This chain connects TRBV20-1 to TRBJ2-6; no clear D. The read terminates 3 residues ahead of where the CDR3 ends, so the germline J gene completes it. V dropped 1 base and J dropped 0 bases, with 13 bases sitting between them. Germline V gives CDR1 DFQATT, CDR2 SNEGSKA (reference sequence). The CDR3 runs 17 residues.

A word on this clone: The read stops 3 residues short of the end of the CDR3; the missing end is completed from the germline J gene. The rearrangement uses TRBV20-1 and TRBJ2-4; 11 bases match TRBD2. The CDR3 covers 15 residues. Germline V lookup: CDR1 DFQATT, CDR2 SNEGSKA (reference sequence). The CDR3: CSATGSSGRRETQYF. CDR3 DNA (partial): TGCAGTGCTACCGGATCTAGCGGGAGGAGGGAGACT.

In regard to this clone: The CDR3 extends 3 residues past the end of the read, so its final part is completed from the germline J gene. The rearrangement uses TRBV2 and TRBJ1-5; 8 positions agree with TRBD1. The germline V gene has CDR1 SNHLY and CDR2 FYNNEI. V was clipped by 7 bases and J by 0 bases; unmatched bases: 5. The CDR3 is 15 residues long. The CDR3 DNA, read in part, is TGTGCCAGCACCCGGACAGGGATTAGCAATCAGCCC. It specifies CASTRTGISNQP. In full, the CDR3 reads CASTRTGISNQPQHF.